This TCR beta chain was retrieved from a study of cytomegalovirus exposure and HLA in healthy donors. Background on the study: A preliminary data release comprised 91 million or so unique TCRs obtained from HLA-typed donors. Most donors, around 81% of 350 to 450 genotyped, fell in the Caucasian-associated ancestry cluster. Whole-study findings and limits: Reported performance of the classifier showed diagnosis of cytomegalovirus status with high specificity and sensitivity.

The PCR had 60 Vbeta and 13 Jbeta primers. Some clones are missing from TCRdb's copy, which holds only in-frame ones; the method was immunoSEQ multiplex PCR. The table has 95,000 to 130,000 clones, under 85% seen once. As for this clone: The antigen is undetermined. This specimen includes other DNA sequences encoding the same CDR3.

Specimen: PBMCs. The clonotype was recovered from a woman aged 18-29 years in good health and CMV-seronegative.

The chain's CDR3 is CASRPGTGNTEAFF. The CDR3 bases are TGTGCCAGCAGACCCGGGACAGGGAACACTGAAGCTTTCTTT. This rearrangement joins TRBV2 to TRBJ1-1; 8 nucleotides agree with TRBD1. Trimming cost V 6 bases and J 1 base; bases outside gene matches: 4. Looked up from germline, CDR1 is SNHLY and CDR2 is FYNNEI. The CDR3 contains 14 residues.